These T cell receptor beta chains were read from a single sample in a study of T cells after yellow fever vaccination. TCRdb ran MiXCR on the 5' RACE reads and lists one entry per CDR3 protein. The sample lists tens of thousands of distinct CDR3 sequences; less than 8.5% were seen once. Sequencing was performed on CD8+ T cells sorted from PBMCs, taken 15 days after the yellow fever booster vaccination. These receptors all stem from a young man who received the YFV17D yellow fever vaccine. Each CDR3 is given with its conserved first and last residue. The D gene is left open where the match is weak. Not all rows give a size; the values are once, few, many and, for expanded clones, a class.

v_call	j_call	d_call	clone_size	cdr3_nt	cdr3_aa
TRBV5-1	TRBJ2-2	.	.	TGCGCCAGCAGCGCAGCCACCGGGGAGCTGTTTTTT	CASSAATGELFF
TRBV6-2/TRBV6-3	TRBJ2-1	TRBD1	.	TGTGCCAGCAGGGGGACAGGGACGTTCTTC	CASRGTGTFF
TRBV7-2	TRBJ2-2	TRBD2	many	TGTGCCAGCAGCCTTACTAGCGGGACTTTCACCGGGGAGCTGTTTTTT	CASSLTSGTFTGELFF
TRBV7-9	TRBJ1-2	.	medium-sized	TGTGCCAGCAGCCCAAACATCGGCTACACCTTC	CASSPNIGYTF
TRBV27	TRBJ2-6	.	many	TGTGCCAGCAGTTTATACCACGGCTCTGGGGCCAACGTCCTGACTTTC	CASSLYHGSGANVLTF
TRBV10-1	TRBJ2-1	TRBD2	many	TGCGCCAGCAGTGAATGGGAGGGCAGGGCGGGAAATGAGCAGTTCTTC	CASSEWEGRAGNEQFF
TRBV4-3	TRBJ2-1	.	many	TGCGCCAGCAGTTCCGTTTCGGGAAGCTCCTACAATGAGCAGTTCTTC	CASSSVSGSSYNEQFF
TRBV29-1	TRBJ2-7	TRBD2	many	TGCAGCGTTCTAAAGCTAGCGGGAGCAAGGTTCCACGAGCAGTACTTC	CSVLKLAGARFHEQYF
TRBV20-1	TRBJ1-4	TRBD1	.	TGCAGTGCACCCTGGGACAGAGATAATGAAAAACTGTTTTTT	CSAPWDRDNEKLFF
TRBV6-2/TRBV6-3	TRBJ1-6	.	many	TGTGCCAGCAGACGGGACCCCGCGAGCTCCTATAATTCACCCCTCCACTTT	CASRRDPASSYNSPLHF
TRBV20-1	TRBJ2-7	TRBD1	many	TGCAGTGCTAGAACGCTTCGGGACAGCCCCTACGAGCAGTACTTC	CSARTLRDSPYEQYF
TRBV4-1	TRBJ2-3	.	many	TGCGCCAGCAGACCAGGACCAGCGTCCTTAGATACGCAGTATTTT	CASRPGPASLDTQYF
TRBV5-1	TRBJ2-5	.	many	TGCGCCAGCAGCTTGGGGTACCAAGAGACCCAGTACTTC	CASSLGYQETQYF
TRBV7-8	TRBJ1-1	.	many	TGTGCCAGCAGCTTAACAGCCGAGAACACTGAAGCTTTCTTT	CASSLTAENTEAFF
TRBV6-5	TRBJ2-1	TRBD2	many	TGTGCCAGCAGTTCTTCAGCGGGAGGGGTTGATGAGCAGTTCTTC	CASSSSAGGVDEQFF
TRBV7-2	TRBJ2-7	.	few	TGTGCCAGCAGCTTAGGCCAGGAGCAGTACTTC	CASSLGQEQYF
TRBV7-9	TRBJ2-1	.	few	TGTGCCAGCAGCTTAGCTATGGGCTCCTACAATGAGCAGTTCTTC	CASSLAMGSYNEQFF
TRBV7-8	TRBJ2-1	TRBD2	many	TGTGCCAGCAGCGTGGGACTACAAACGAATGAGCAGTTCTTC	CASSVGLQTNEQFF
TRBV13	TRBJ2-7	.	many	TGTGCCAGCAGCAACCGAAACGAGCAGTACTTC	CASSNRNEQYF
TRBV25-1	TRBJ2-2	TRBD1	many	TGTGCCAGCAGTGATGACAGGGACACCGGGGAGCTGTTTTTT	CASSDDRDTGELFF
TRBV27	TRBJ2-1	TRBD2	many	TGTGCCAGCAGCAGCCAACCTTCGCGGGGGGGGAGGGCCAAATACAATGAGCAGTTCTTC	CASSSQPSRGGRAKYNEQFF
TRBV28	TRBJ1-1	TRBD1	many	TGTGCCAGCAGTGCCGGAGGGGACAGGTTGAACACTGAAGCTTTCTTT	CASSAGGDRLNTEAFF
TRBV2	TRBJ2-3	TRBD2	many	TGTGCCAGCAGTGAAAAACTAGCGGGAGGGCTTGGGTTCACAGATACGCAGTATTTT	CASSEKLAGGLGFTDTQYF
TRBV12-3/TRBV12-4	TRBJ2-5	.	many	TGTGCCAGCAGTCCGCCCGGGCCAGAGACCCAGTACTTC	CASSPPGPETQYF
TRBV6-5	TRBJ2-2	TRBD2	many	TGTGCCAGCAGCGTGACTAGCGGCTACACCGGGGAGCTGTTTTTT	CASSVTSGYTGELFF
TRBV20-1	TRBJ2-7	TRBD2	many	TGCAGTGCCCGAGGGACTAGCGGGCGCTTTTCCTACGAGCAGTACTTC	CSARGTSGRFSYEQYF
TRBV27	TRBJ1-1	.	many	TGTGCCAGCAGATCTTTTATGAACACTGAAGCTTTCTTT	CASRSFMNTEAFF
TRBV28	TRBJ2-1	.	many	TGTGCCAGCCGCTCGGGGGACGGAGGGTCCTACAATGAGCAGTTCTTC	CASRSGDGGSYNEQFF
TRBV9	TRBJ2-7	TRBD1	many	TGTGCCAGCAGCGGACGGGACAGCAACTACTACGAGCAGTACTTC	CASSGRDSNYYEQYF
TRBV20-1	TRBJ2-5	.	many	TGCAGTGCTAGAGACTTACAGGGACCCGAAGAGACCCAGTACTTC	CSARDLQGPEETQYF
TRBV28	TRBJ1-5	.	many	TGTGCCAGCAGTTTTGCTGGCGGTGGCAATCAGCCCCAGCATTTT	CASSFAGGGNQPQHF
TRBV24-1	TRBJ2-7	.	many	TGTGCCACCGACCTGCTACTTCAGACCTACGAGCAGTACTTC	CATDLLLQTYEQYF